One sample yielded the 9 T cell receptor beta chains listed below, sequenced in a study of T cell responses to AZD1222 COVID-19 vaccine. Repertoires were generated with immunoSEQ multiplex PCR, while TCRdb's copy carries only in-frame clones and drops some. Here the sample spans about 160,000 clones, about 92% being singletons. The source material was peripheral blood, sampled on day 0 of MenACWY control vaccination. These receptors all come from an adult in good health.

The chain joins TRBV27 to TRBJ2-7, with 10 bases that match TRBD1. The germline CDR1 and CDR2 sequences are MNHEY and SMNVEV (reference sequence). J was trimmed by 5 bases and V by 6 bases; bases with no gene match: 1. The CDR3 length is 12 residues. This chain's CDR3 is CASRGQGNEQYF. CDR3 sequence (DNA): TGTGCCAGCAGGGGACAGGGGAACGAGCAGTACTTC.

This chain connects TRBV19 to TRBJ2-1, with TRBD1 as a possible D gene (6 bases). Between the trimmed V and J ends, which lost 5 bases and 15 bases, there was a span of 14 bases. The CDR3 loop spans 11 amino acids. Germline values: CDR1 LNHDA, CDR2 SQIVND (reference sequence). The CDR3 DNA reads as TGTGCCAGTAGTTTCAGGGGAAGTATGTTCTTC. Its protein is CASSFRGSMFF. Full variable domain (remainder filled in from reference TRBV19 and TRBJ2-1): DGGITQSPKYLFRKEGQNVTLSCEQNLNHDAMYWYRQDPGQGLRLIYYSQIVNDFQKGDIAEGYSVSREKKESFPLTVTSAQKNPTAFYLCASSFRGSMFFGPGTRLTVL.

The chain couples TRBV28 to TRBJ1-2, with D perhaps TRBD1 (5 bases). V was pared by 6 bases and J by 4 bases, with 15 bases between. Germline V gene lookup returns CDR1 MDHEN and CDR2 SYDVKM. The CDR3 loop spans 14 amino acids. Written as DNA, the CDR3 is TGTGCCAGCAGATCAGGGAGCTTCGTCTATGGCTACACCTTC. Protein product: CASRSGSFVYGYTF.

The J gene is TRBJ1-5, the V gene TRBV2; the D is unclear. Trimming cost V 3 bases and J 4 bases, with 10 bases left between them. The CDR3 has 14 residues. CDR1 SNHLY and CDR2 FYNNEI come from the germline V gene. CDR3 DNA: TGTGCCAGCAGTGATTATATGAGGAATCAGCCCCAGCATTTT. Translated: CASSDYMRNQPQHF.

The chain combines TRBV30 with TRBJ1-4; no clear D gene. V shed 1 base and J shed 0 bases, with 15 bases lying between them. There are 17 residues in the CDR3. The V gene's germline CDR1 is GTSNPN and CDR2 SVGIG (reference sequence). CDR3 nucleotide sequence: TGTGCCTGGAGTGCGCACGCATTCTTTGCAACTAATGAAAAACTGTTTTTT. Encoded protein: CAWSAHAFFATNEKLFF.

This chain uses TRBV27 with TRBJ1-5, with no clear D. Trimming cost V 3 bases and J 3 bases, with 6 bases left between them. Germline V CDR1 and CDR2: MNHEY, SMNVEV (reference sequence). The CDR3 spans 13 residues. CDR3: CASSFYINQPQHF. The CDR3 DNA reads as TGTGCCAGCAGTTTCTACATCAATCAGCCCCAGCATTTT.

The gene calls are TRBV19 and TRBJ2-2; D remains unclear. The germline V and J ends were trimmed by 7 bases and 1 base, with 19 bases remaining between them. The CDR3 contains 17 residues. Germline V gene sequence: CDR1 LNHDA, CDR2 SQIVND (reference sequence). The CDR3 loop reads CASTVLRRQLNTGELFF. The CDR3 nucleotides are TGTGCCAGTACGGTATTGAGGCGTCAGTTGAACACCGGGGAGCTGTTTTTT.

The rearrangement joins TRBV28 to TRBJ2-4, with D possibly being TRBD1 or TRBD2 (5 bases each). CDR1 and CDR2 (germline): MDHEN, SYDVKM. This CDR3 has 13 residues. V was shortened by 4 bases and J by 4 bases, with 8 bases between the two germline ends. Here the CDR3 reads CASSSGRKNIQYF. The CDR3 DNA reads TGTGCCAGCAGTTCGGGACGGAAAAACATTCAGTACTTC. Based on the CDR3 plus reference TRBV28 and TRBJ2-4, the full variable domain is DVKVTQSSRYLVKRTGEKVFLECVQDMDHENMFWYRQDPGLGLRLIYFSYDVKMKEKGDIPEGYSVSREKKERFSLILESASTNQTSMYLCASSSGRKNIQYFGAGTRLSVL.

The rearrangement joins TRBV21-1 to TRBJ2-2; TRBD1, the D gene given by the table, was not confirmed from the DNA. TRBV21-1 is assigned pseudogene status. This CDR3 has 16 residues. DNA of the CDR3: TGTGCCAGCAGCAAAGCTGGACAGGACGATCACCGGGGTGCTGTTTTT. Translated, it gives CASSKAGQDDHRGAVF.